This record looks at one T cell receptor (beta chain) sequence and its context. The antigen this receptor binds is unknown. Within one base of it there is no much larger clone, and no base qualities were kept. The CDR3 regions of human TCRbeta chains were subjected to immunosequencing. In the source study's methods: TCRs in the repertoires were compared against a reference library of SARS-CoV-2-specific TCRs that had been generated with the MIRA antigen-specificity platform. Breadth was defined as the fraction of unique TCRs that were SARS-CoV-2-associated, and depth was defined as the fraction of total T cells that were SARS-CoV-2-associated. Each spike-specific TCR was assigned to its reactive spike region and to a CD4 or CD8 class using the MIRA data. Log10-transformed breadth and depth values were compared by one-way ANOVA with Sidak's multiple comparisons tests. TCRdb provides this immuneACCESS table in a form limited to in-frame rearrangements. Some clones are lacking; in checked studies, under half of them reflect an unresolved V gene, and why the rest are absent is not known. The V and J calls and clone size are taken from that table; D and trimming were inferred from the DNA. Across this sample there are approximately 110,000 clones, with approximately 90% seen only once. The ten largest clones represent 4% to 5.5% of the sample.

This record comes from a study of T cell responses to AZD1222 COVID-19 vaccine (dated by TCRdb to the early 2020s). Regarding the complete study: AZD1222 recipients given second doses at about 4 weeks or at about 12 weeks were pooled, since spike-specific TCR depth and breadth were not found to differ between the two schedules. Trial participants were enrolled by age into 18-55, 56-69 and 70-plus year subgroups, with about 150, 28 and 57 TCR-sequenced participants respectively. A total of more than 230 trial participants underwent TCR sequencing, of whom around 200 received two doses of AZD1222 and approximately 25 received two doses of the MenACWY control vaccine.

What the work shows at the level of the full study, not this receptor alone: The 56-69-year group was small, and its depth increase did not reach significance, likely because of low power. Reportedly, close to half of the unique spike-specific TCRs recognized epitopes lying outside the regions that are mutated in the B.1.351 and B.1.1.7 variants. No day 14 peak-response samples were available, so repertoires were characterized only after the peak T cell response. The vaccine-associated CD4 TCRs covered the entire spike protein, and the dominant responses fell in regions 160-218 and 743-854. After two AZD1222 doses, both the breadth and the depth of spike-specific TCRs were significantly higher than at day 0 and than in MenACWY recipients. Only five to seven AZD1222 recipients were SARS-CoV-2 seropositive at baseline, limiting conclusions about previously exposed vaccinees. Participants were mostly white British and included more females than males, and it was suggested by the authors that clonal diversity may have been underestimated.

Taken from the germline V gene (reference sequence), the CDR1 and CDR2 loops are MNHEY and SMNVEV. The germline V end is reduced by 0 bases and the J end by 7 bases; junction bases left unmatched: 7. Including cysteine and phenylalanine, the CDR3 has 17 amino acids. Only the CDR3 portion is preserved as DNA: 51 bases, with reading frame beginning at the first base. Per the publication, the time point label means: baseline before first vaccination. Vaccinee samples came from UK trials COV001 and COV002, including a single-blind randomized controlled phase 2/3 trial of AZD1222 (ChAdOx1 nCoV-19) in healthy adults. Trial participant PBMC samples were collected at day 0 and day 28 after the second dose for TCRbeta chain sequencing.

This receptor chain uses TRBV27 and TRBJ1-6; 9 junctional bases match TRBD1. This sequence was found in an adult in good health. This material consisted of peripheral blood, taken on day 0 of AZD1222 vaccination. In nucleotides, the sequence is TGTGCCAGCAGTTTATCCAATCGTGGGACAGGGAATTCACCCCTCCACTTT. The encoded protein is CASSLSNRGTGNSPLHF.